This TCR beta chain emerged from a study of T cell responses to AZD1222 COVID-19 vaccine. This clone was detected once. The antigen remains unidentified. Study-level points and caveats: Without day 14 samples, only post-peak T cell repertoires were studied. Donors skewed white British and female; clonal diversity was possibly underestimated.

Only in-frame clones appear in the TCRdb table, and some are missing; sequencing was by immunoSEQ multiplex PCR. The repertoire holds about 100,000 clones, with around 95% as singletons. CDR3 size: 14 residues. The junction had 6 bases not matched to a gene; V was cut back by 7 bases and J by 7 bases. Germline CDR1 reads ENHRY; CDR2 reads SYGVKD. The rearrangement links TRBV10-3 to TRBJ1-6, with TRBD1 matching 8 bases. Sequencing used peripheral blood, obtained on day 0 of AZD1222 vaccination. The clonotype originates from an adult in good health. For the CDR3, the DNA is TGTGCCATCAAAAGACAGGGGAGGAATTCACCCCTCCACTTT. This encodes CAIKRQGRNSPLHF.